This T cell receptor beta chain was obtained from a study of blood T cell repertoires in COVID-19 (dated by TCRdb to the early 2020s). About the investigation overall: Recovered participants in ImmuneRACE Cohort 3 were defined as having two consecutive negative NP/OP PCR tests, clearance from a healthcare professional, or resolution of symptoms. The collaborator samples originated in the United States, Italy and Spain and spanned the acute and convalescent phases of COVID-19. The prospective study material was composed of cDNA or gDNA derived from T cells, B-cell-depleted T cells, or PBMCs. Deeply sampled blood TCRbeta repertoires from subjects exposed to, actively infected with, or recovered from COVID-19 were included in the dataset. A freely available public database, intended as a resource for researchers studying the immune response to SARS-CoV-2, is where the repertoires were released. The samples were drawn from two sources: the first 160 participants of the ongoing ImmuneRACE study, and fewer than 1,500 subjects contributed by 6 global collaborators. Sample metadata almost always included a de-identified subject ID, COVID-19 status, age in years and sex. Where available, HLA class I and class II types were taken from metadata supplied by the sample provider and were not determined by assay-based typing. What the work shows at the level of the full study, not this receptor alone: How much clinical and demographic metadata was included differed by source and by participant, and the metadata was provided uncurated.

The CDR3 contains 14 residues, cysteine and phenylalanine counted. Only the CDR3 portion is preserved as DNA: 42 bases, with reading frame beginning at the first base. V drops 1 base and J drops 7 bases, leaving 13 bases in between. CDR1 LNHDA and CDR2 SQIVND are derived from the germline V gene (reference sequence). In the prospective study, participants were about 18 to 100 years old, resided in approximately 22 geographic areas of the United States, and were enrolled through a virtual design. In the prospective study, cohorts were assigned on the basis of participant-reported clinical history obtained from a screening survey and a study questionnaire. Mobile phlebotomists in the prospective study collected whole blood, serum and a nasopharyngeal or oropharyngeal swab from every participant. Over an approximately two-month period, participants in the prospective study had the option of providing additional blood draws and questionnaires. Blood samples from the prospective study were shipped frozen or at room temperature prior to DNA extraction.

Notes on this clone: It has no known antigen specificity. No qualities accompany the bases; no much larger clone lies one base away.

TCRbeta CDR3 regions were amplified from genomic DNA by means of the immunoSEQ Assay, a bias-controlled multiplex PCR. Concerning the study's data processing: Within the assay, amplification of reference gene primers was used to estimate how many nucleated cells each sample contained. Sequence reads were collapsed and filtered to measure the absolute abundance of every unique TCRbeta CDR3 rearrangement. For each sample, productive Simpson clonality was calculated as the square root of Simpson's diversity index across productive rearrangements. TCRdb retrieved this table from immuneACCESS and kept in-frame rearrangements only. Not all clones are present; in checked studies, unresolved V genes account for under half, and no reason is known for the remainder. The DNA gave D and trimming, while V, J and clone size come from that table. The sample table shows approximately 190,000 clones, and about 88% are seen once. 20% to 25% of the sample rests with the top ten.

The sequencing input was PBMCs or T cells enriched from blood (not recorded which). The V gene is TRBV19 and the J gene is TRBJ1-1, with TRBD1 as a weak D call on 5 bases. The source is a woman aged 40 to 50 in a cohort exposed to, infected with or recovered from COVID-19 (not recorded which). DNA sequence: TGTGCCAGTAGTATAGGGGCAGGGCCAATTGAAGCTTTCTTT. Its amino acids are CASSIGAGPIEAFF.